A selection of T cell receptor beta chains follows, all from one sample in a study of control samples from healthy donors and cancer patients. Only in-frame clones appear in the TCRdb table, and some are missing; sequencing was by immunoSEQ multiplex PCR. Of 68,000 or so clones in the sample, approximately 83% were seen once. Material for sequencing was blood. The origin of the receptors is a man aged 60 to 75 in good health. Each CDR3 is given without its conserved first and last residue. Clone sizes are given selectively: once, few, many, or a class where the clone is expanded.

V gene: TRBV6-2/TRBV6-3; J gene: TRBJ1-4; CDR3 length: 17; clone size: .; CDR3 protein: ASSRYSGTGTITNEKLF
V gene: TRBV11-3; J gene: TRBJ2-1; CDR3 length: 14; clone size: few; CDR3 protein: ASSLDRASSYNEQF
V gene: TRBV6-5; J gene: TRBJ1-5; CDR3 length: 13; clone size: .; CDR3 protein: ASSLRPTLGQPQH
V gene: TRBV30; J gene: TRBJ2-6; CDR3 length: 17; clone size: .; CDR3 protein: AWSVHRQGGIAGANVLT
V gene: TRBV4-1; J gene: TRBJ2-3; CDR3 length: 14; clone size: .; CDR3 protein: ASSQVEGRAADTQY
V gene: TRBV18; J gene: TRBJ2-1; CDR3 length: 13; clone size: .; CDR3 protein: ASALRQGLYNEQF
V gene: TRBV24-1; J gene: TRBJ2-5; CDR3 length: 12; clone size: .; CDR3 protein: ATSPSGSQETQY
V gene: TRBV7-2; J gene: TRBJ2-2; CDR3 length: 15; clone size: medium-sized; CDR3 protein: ASSIRFTRHNTGELF
V gene: TRBV13; J gene: TRBJ2-1; CDR3 length: 10; clone size: once; CDR3 protein: ASSLRANEQF
V gene: TRBV3-1/TRBV3-2; J gene: TRBJ1-4; CDR3 length: 11; clone size: .; CDR3 protein: ASSQGTNEKLF
V gene: TRBV7-8; J gene: TRBJ1-2; CDR3 length: 12; clone size: .; CDR3 protein: ASTDQEDNYGYT
V gene: TRBV11-2; J gene: TRBJ2-5; CDR3 length: 11; clone size: .; CDR3 protein: ASSRGLRETQY
V gene: TRBV5-3; J gene: TRBJ1-4; CDR3 length: 13; clone size: .; CDR3 protein: ARSLCPGNSEKLF
V gene: TRBV7-2; J gene: TRBJ2-2; CDR3 length: 13; clone size: .; CDR3 protein: ASSLESRVAGELF
V gene: TRBV9; J gene: TRBJ2-2; CDR3 length: 13; clone size: .; CDR3 protein: ASSAREVGTGELF
V gene: TRBV19; J gene: TRBJ2-7; CDR3 length: 10; clone size: .; CDR3 protein: ASGTGGYEQY
V gene: TRBV7-9; J gene: TRBJ2-7; CDR3 length: 12; clone size: .; CDR3 protein: ASSARDTFYEQY
V gene: TRBV19; J gene: TRBJ2-5; CDR3 length: 11; clone size: .; CDR3 protein: ASSMSGQETQY
V gene: TRBV3-1/TRBV3-2; J gene: TRBJ2-5; CDR3 length: 15; clone size: .; CDR3 protein: ASSQAAGGANQETQY
V gene: TRBV7-2; J gene: TRBJ2-3; CDR3 length: 13; clone size: once; CDR3 protein: ASSFRGFSTDTQY
V gene: TRBV19; J gene: TRBJ1-4; CDR3 length: 11; clone size: .; CDR3 protein: ASRRGSEEKLF
V gene: TRBV5-6; J gene: TRBJ1-5; CDR3 length: 12; clone size: .; CDR3 protein: ASSLGTVNQPQH
V gene: TRBV6-1; J gene: TRBJ2-7; CDR3 length: 12; clone size: .; CDR3 protein: ASSELQGVYEQY
V gene: TRBV7-6; J gene: TRBJ2-1; CDR3 length: 13; clone size: .; CDR3 protein: ASSRSGTKYNEQF
V gene: TRBV7-2; J gene: TRBJ2-1; CDR3 length: 13; clone size: .; CDR3 protein: ASSLVRTSGNEQF
V gene: TRBV9; J gene: TRBJ2-3; CDR3 length: 13; clone size: .; CDR3 protein: ASSATGLSTDTQY
V gene: TRBV30; J gene: TRBJ1-4; CDR3 length: 11; clone size: .; CDR3 protein: AWSVTEEEKLF
V gene: TRBV27; J gene: TRBJ2-7; CDR3 length: 16; clone size: .; CDR3 protein: ASSLFPPTSGSRGEQY
V gene: TRBV30; J gene: TRBJ2-1; CDR3 length: 13; clone size: .; CDR3 protein: AWSLAGAAYNEQF
V gene: TRBV5-4; J gene: TRBJ2-2; CDR3 length: 11; clone size: .; CDR3 protein: ASSRDGTGELF
V gene: TRBV5-4; J gene: TRBJ1-2; CDR3 length: 12; clone size: once; CDR3 protein: ASSQGGWGYGYT
V gene: TRBV30; J gene: TRBJ2-1; CDR3 length: 11; clone size: .; CDR3 protein: AWSAQNPGLVF
V gene: TRBV10-3; J gene: TRBJ2-6; CDR3 length: 17; clone size: .; CDR3 protein: AISLAGGQGVSGANVLT
V gene: TRBV27; J gene: TRBJ2-2; CDR3 length: 14; clone size: .; CDR3 protein: ASSLFAGPDTGELF
V gene: TRBV7-2; J gene: TRBJ1-1; CDR3 length: 12; clone size: .; CDR3 protein: ASSLWAGNTEAF
V gene: TRBV19; J gene: TRBJ1-2; CDR3 length: 14; clone size: .; CDR3 protein: ASRPGQGGANYGYT
V gene: TRBV11-2; J gene: TRBJ2-5; CDR3 length: 12; clone size: .; CDR3 protein: ASSLEMAGGTQY
V gene: TRBV7-2; J gene: TRBJ2-5; CDR3 length: 11; clone size: .; CDR3 protein: ASNQYYQETQY
V gene: TRBV9; J gene: TRBJ2-7; CDR3 length: 11; clone size: few; CDR3 protein: ASSVDPGYEQY
V gene: TRBV15; J gene: TRBJ2-2; CDR3 length: 7; clone size: .; CDR3 protein: ATSPRLF
V gene: TRBV6-6; J gene: TRBJ2-5; CDR3 length: 13; clone size: .; CDR3 protein: ASTWGQVRGETQY
V gene: TRBV9; J gene: TRBJ2-2; CDR3 length: 12; clone size: .; CDR3 protein: ASSVGVVPGELF
V gene: TRBV7-2; J gene: TRBJ1-1; CDR3 length: 12; clone size: .; CDR3 protein: ASSLVDSGTEAF
V gene: TRBV5-1; J gene: TRBJ1-2; CDR3 length: 12; clone size: .; CDR3 protein: ASSEGTLSYGYT
V gene: TRBV29-1; J gene: TRBJ2-5; CDR3 length: 12; clone size: .; CDR3 protein: SVASTLRTETQY
V gene: TRBV7-3; J gene: TRBJ2-1; CDR3 length: 13; clone size: .; CDR3 protein: ASSLTAGEYNEQF
V gene: TRBV6-4; J gene: TRBJ1-5; CDR3 length: 12; clone size: .; CDR3 protein: ASIKGGGGQPQH
V gene: TRBV28; J gene: TRBJ2-5; CDR3 length: 12; clone size: .; CDR3 protein: ASSSGQTSGTQY
V gene: TRBV4-3; J gene: TRBJ2-5; CDR3 length: 13; clone size: .; CDR3 protein: ASSQDLGRGETQY
V gene: TRBV5-1; J gene: TRBJ2-2; CDR3 length: 12; clone size: few; CDR3 protein: ASSPPKHGGELF
V gene: TRBV27; J gene: TRBJ2-7; CDR3 length: 12; clone size: .; CDR3 protein: ASSPRQGADEQY
V gene: TRBV4-2; J gene: TRBJ2-1; CDR3 length: 14; clone size: .; CDR3 protein: ASSPRVGSGDNEQF
V gene: TRBV30; J gene: TRBJ2-5; CDR3 length: 12; clone size: .; CDR3 protein: AWSASRVGETQY
V gene: TRBV6-2/TRBV6-3; J gene: TRBJ2-1; CDR3 length: 10; clone size: .; CDR3 protein: ASSYLGNEQF
V gene: TRBV9; J gene: TRBJ1-5; CDR3 length: 12; clone size: once; CDR3 protein: ASSAGPGYQPQH
V gene: TRBV7-9; J gene: TRBJ2-1; CDR3 length: 13; clone size: .; CDR3 protein: ASQPLEPSYNEQF
V gene: TRBV6-5; J gene: TRBJ2-2; CDR3 length: 13; clone size: .; CDR3 protein: ASSMDRGGTGELF